Sequencing of this TCR beta chain was carried out in a study of T cells in Graves' hyperthyroidism and ophthalmopathy. This clonotype was seen ten or more times. Fresh peripheral blood, under 13 ml, was the source of the PBMCs. The V end was cut by 2 bases, the J end by 5 bases, with 12 bases between. The germline V gene has CDR1 SEHNR and CDR2 FQNEAQ (reference sequence). The length of the CDR3 is 14 residues. The TCR beta CDR3 regions underwent amplification using RNA transcripts as the source. TCR CDR3 underwent first-round RT-PCR with the HTBI primer set. TCRdb fed the multiplex PCR reads into MiXCR, producing one record per CDR3 protein. The data contain 350,000 to 400,000 distinct CDR3 sequences, approximately 19% of them singletons.

Material for sequencing was blood. The chain links TRBV7-9 to TRBJ2-5, with D uncertain. The clonotype comes from a woman aged 18-35 years with Graves' hyperthyroidism. The CDR3 sequence is CASSLNGFPETQYF. CDR3 sequence (DNA): TGTGCCAGCAGCTTAAATGGTTTTCCGGAGACCCAGTACTTC. Looking up the rest from reference TRBV7-9 and TRBJ2-5 gives the full variable domain: DTGVSQNPRHKITKRGQNVTFRCDPISEHNRLYWYRQTLGQGPEFLTYFQNEAQLEKSRLLSDRFSAERPKGSFSTLEIQRTEQGDSAMYLCASSLNGFPETQYFGPGTRLLVL.